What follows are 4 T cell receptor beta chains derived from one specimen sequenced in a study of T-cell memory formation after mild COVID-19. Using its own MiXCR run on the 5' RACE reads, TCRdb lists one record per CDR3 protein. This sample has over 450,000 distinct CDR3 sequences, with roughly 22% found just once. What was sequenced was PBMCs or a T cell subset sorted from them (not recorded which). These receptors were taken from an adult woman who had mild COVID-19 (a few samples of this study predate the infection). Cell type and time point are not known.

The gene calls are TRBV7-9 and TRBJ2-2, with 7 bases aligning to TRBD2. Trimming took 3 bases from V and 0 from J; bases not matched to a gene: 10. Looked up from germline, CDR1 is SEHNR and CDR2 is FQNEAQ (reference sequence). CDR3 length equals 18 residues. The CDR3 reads CASSFSLTSPTNTGELFF. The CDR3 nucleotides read TGTGCCAGCAGCTTTTCTCTGACTAGCCCAACGAACACCGGGGAGCTGTTTTTT.

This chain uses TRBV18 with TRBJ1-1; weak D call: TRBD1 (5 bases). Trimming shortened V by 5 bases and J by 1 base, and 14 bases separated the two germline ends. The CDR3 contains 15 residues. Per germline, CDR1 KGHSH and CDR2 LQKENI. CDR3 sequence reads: CASSLGVGQNTEAFF. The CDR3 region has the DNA TGTGCCAGCTCATTGGGGGTTGGTCAGAACACTGAAGCTTTCTTT.

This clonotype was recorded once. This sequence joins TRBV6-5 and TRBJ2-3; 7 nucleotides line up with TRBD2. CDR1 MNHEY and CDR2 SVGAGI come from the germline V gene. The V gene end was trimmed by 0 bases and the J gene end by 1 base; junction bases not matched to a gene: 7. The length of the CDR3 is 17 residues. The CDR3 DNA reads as TGTGCCAGCAGTTACTCGAGGAGCGGGGCTGGCACAGATACGCAGTATTTT. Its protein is CASSYSRSGAGTDTQYF.

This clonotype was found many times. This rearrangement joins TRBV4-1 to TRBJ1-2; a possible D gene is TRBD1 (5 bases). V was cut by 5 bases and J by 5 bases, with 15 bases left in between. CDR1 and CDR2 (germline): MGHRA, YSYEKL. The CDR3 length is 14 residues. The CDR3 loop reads CASSTTRGDYGYTF. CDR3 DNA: TGCGCCAGCAGCACTACTCGGGGCGATTATGGCTACACCTTC.